The T cell receptor beta chain described here comes from a study of patients and donors after allogeneic stem cell transplantation (dated by TCRdb to between 2020 and 2021). The library was obtained by RT-PCR. Data came from a NextSeq 550. The public sequencing data were trimmed at Q25 with fastp and processed into clonotypes with MiXCR by TCRdb, which kept only in-frame beta chains. Each CDR3 protein gets just one entry, which takes the most common genes and DNA from the rows behind it. The sample table records over 400,000 distinct CDR3 sequences; 15% to 20% of these occur just once. The ten largest clones add up to roughly 7.2% of the sample. This clonotype was seen a handful of times. Its antigen is still unknown. Within one base of it there is no much larger clone, and no base qualities were kept. This receptor was obtained from a human donor who was either an allogeneic HSCT recipient or a stem cell or donor lymphocyte infusion donor (not recorded which). It is not recorded whose cells these are; they may come from a transplant donor. Input material: blood, either unsorted or a sorted T cell fraction (not recorded which).

In nucleotides, the sequence is TGTGCCAGCAGTAAAACAGGGGGCCCCAAAGCCAAAAACATTCAGTACTTC. It translates to CASSKTGGPKAKNIQYF. This chain is built from TRBV6-1 and TRBJ2-4, with TRBD1 matching 9 junction bases. CDR1 MNHNS and CDR2 SASEGT are derived from the germline V gene. The CDR3 goes from the cysteine to the phenylalanine over 17 residues. Here the CDR3 DNA is all that survives: 51 bases in frame from base 1. Ends trimmed: V by 5 bases, J by 0 bases; bases unmatched to a gene: 8.